The 12 T cell receptor beta chains listed next were all sequenced from one sample in a study of cytomegalovirus exposure and HLA in healthy donors. The PCR ran on 60 Vbeta and 13 Jbeta primers. Sequencing was performed with immunoSEQ multiplex PCR; in TCRdb, only in-frame clones are kept and a portion is missing. The table includes under 60,000 clones, approximately 80% detected once. The sequenced sample consisted of PBMCs. These receptors all stem from a man in his fifties in good health and CMV-seronegative.

The CDR3 nucleotides are TGTGCCAGCAGCCCGGCTGCTGCGGGGGGATTGGAAGAGCAGTTCTTC. Its protein is CASSPAAAGGLEEQFF. The V gene is TRBV7-2, the J gene TRBJ2-1, with 8 bases that match TRBD2. From germline, CDR1 is SGHTA and CDR2 FQGNSA. The CDR3 is 16 amino acids. J lost 10 bases, V lost 5 bases, and 16 bases had no gene match.

The chain joins TRBV5-1 to TRBJ2-3, with 10 positions matching TRBD2. CDR3 length: 16 amino acids. CDR1 is SGHRS, CDR2 YFSETQ, per germline. Losses at the gene ends were 4 bases for V and 4 bases for J; bases not matched to a gene: 9. CDR3 residues: CASSPAAGGPADTQYF. CDR3 DNA: TGCGCCAGCAGCCCCGCAGCGGGGGGGCCCGCAGATACGCAGTATTTT.

This chain links TRBV4-2 with TRBJ2-7; D unclear. Germline assignment: CDR1 LGHNA and CDR2 YNFKEQ. The CDR3 totals 15 residues. V was clipped by 1 base and J by 0 bases, with 10 bases between them. CDR3 residues: CASSQVGSNSYEQYF. Here the CDR3 DNA reads TGTGCCAGCAGCCAAGTTGGCTCCAACTCCTACGAGCAGTACTTC.

This clone was found once. The V and J genes are TRBV11-2 and TRBJ1-4; 9 positions agree with TRBD1. J was trimmed by 6 bases and V by 4 bases; bases with no gene match: 9. The germline CDR1 and CDR2 sequences are SGHAT and FQNNGV. The CDR3 has 16 amino acids. The CDR3 region is CASSSPPGQGDEKLFF. The DNA for the CDR3 is TGTGCCAGCAGCTCCCCCCCGGGACAGGGAGATGAAAAACTGTTTTTT.

The rearrangement links TRBV5-1 to TRBJ2-7, with 7 bases lining up with TRBD1. Germline V CDR1 and CDR2: SGHRS, YFSETQ. Trimming removed 4 bases from V and 1 base from J; junction bases left unmatched: 11. The CDR3 is 16 amino acids. The CDR3 loop is CASSADRERKSYEQYF. For the CDR3, the DNA is TGCGCCAGCAGCGCAGACAGGGAGAGAAAGTCCTACGAGCAGTACTTC. Based on the CDR3 plus reference TRBV5-1 and TRBJ2-7, the full variable domain is KAGVTQTPRYLIKTRGQQVTLSCSPISGHRSVSWYQQTPGQGLQFLFEYFSETQRNKGNFPGRFSGRQFSNSRSEMNVSTLELGDSALYLCASSADRERKSYEQYFGPGTRLTVT.

V is TRBV9 and J is TRBJ1-4, with 9 bases identical to TRBD1. V trimming: 1 base; J trimming: 5 bases; junction bases outside the gene matches: 6. Germline V lookup: CDR1 SGDLS, CDR2 YYNGEE. The CDR3 totals 16 residues. CDR3 region: CASSVWGGTGNEKLFF. CDR3 coding DNA: TGTGCCAGCAGCGTATGGGGCGGGACAGGGAATGAAAAACTGTTTTTT.

The chain employs TRBV30 and TRBJ2-5; TRBD2 matches at 12 bases. Germline V gene data show CDR1 as GTSNPN and CDR2 as SVGIG (reference sequence). The CDR3 covers 15 residues. Trimming cost V 2 bases and J 5 bases; bases outside gene matches: 6. CDR3 DNA sequence: TGTGCCTGGAGTATTACTAGCGGGGGGAGGGAGACCCAGTACTTC. It translates to CAWSITSGGRETQYF.

The V and J genes are TRBV29-1 and TRBJ2-3; a possible D gene is TRBD2 (6 bases). Germline loops: CDR1 SQVTM, CDR2 ANQGSEA. Deletions cut 4 bases from V and 2 bases from J, with 16 bases between. The CDR3 totals 15 residues. The CDR3 protein is CSVAGTPGLTDTQYF. The DNA of the CDR3 is TGCAGCGTTGCCGGGACTCCTGGGCTCACAGATACGCAGTATTTT.

The CDR3 here is CASSDYRDRGFRDTQYF. In nucleotides, the CDR3 is TGTGCCAGCAGCGACTACCGGGACAGGGGGTTCAGAGATACGCAGTATTTT. The chain joins TRBV5-6 to TRBJ2-3, with 11 bases fitting TRBD1. The CDR3 runs 17 residues. The trim removed 4 bases at V and 5 bases at J, leaving 12 bases unmatched. Germline CDR1 SGHDT, CDR2 YYEEEE.

This clone was found a few times. The genes are TRBV28 and TRBJ2-5; 9 bases agree with TRBD2. Germline V gene lookup returns CDR1 MDHEN and CDR2 SYDVKM. This CDR3 spans 16 amino acids. The V gene end was trimmed by 4 bases and the J gene end by 5 bases; junction bases not matched to a gene: 11. The CDR3: CASSSSGTSYWETQYF. DNA for the CDR3: TGTGCCAGCAGTTCATCCGGGACTAGCTATTGGGAGACCCAGTACTTC.

The V gene is TRBV19, the J gene TRBJ2-1; the match to TRBD1 covers 7 bases. V was pared by 3 bases and J by 7 bases, with 9 bases of the junction left unmatched. The CDR3 consists of 15 residues. Germline-derived CDR1 and CDR2 are LNHDA and SQIVND (reference sequence). The CDR3 region is CASSIRPGGQNEQFF. CDR3 nucleotide sequence: TGTGCCAGTAGTATCAGGCCAGGGGGACAAAATGAGCAGTTCTTC.

V is TRBV4-1 and J is TRBJ2-1; 8 bases line up with TRBD1. Germline-derived CDR1 and CDR2 are MGHRA and YSYEKL. V shed 3 bases, J shed 6 bases, and the junction held 4 bases outside the gene matches. CDR3 size: 14 residues. The CDR3 DNA reads as TGCGCCAGCAGCCACACTACAGGGGGCAATGAGCAGTTCTTC. It codes for CASSHTTGGNEQFF.